This TCR beta chain was recovered during a study of T cell clonotyping in hematopoietic cell transplantation. Study-wide findings and caveats: Without cell sorting, CD4 versus CD8 contributions remain unresolved. Few recipient clonotypes overlapped donors; over 95% were de novo at given depth.

Germline CDR1 LNHDA, CDR2 SQIVND (reference sequence). The CDR3 is made up of 17 amino acids. With 4 bases clipped from V and 4 bases from J, the junction kept 10 bases outside the gene matches. The method was immunoSEQ multiplex PCR; TCRdb's version includes in-frame clones alone and lacks a portion of them. The table includes tens of thousands of clones, roughly 90% detected once. Indicated time point: recipient sample about 28 days before transplant, after cytoreduction. This clone was seen just once. Its specificity is unknown. This specimen consisted of peripheral blood mononuclear cells, obtained before stem cell transplant. This TCR came from a man between 18 and 29 years old with biphenotypic leukemia. Some clones in this sample may be carry-over from other donors' samples. The genes are TRBV19 and TRBJ1-6, with 7 bases matching TRBD1. The CDR3 DNA reads as TGTGCCAGTAGTACGGATTTCGACAGGGATTATAATTCACCCCTCCACTTT. Residues: CASSTDFDRDYNSPLHF.